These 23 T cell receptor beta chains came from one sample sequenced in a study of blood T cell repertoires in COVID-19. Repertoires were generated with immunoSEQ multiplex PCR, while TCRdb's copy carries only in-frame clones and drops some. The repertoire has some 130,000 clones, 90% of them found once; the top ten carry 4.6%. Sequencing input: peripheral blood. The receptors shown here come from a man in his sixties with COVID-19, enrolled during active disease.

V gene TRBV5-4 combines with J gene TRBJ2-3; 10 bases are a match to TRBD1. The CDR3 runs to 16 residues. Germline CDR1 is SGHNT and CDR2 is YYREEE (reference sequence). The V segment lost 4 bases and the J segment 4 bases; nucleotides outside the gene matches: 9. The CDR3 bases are TGTGCCAGCAGCACCGGGACAGGGGAGGGTGCAGATACGCAGTATTTT. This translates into CASSTGTGEGADTQYF.

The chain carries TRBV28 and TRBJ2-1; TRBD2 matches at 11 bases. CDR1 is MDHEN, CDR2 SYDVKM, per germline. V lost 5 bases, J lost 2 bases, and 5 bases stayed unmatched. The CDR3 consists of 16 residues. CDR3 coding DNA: TGTGCCAGCAGTCCCCATAGCGGGAGGGCCTACAATGAGCAGTTCTTC. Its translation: CASSPHSGRAYNEQFF.

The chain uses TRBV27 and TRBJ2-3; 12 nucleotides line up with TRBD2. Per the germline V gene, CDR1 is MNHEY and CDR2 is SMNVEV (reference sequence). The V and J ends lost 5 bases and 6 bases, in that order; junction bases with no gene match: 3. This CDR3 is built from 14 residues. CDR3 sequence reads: CASSPTSGRDTQYF. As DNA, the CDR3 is TGTGCCAGCAGTCCCACTAGCGGGAGGGATACGCAGTATTTT.

The CDR3 sequence is CASSTGGGGNQPQHF. In nucleotides, the CDR3 is TGTGCCAGTAGTACAGGGGGCGGAGGCAATCAGCCCCAGCATTTT. The chain combines TRBV19 with TRBJ1-5; the match to TRBD1 covers 8 bases. This CDR3 comprises 15 residues. V lost 4 bases to trimming and J lost 2 bases; unmatched junction nucleotides: 4. Germline values: CDR1 LNHDA, CDR2 SQIVND (reference sequence).

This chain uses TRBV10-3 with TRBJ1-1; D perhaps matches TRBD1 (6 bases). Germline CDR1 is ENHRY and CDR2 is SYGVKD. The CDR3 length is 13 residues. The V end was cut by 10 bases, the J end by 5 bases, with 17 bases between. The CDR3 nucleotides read TGTGCCACCTCCCGGGGGGCGAGGACTGAAGCTTTCTTT. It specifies CATSRGARTEAFF.

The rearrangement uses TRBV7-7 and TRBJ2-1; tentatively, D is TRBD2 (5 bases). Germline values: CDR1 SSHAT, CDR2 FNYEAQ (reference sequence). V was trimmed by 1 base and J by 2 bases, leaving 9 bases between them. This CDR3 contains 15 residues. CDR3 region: CASSLDLSAYNEQFF. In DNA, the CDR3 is TGTGCCAGCAGCTTAGATCTTAGCGCCTACAATGAGCAGTTCTTC.

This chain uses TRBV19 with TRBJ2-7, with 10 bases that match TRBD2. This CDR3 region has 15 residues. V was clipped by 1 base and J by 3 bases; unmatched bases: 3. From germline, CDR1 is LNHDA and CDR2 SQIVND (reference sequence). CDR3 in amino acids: CASSIGLAGVYEQYF. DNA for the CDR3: TGTGCCAGTAGTATAGGTCTAGCGGGAGTCTACGAGCAGTACTTC.

CDR3 residues: CASSPRPGLFAGELFF. Here the CDR3 DNA reads TGTGCCAGCAGTCCCCGCCCAGGATTATTCGCCGGGGAGCTGTTTTTT. The chain uses TRBV27 and TRBJ2-2; the D is unclear. CDR3 length: 16 amino acids. Germline lookup yields CDR1 MNHEY and CDR2 SMNVEV (reference sequence). The ends were cut back, 5 bases at V and 6 bases at J, with 19 bases in the middle.

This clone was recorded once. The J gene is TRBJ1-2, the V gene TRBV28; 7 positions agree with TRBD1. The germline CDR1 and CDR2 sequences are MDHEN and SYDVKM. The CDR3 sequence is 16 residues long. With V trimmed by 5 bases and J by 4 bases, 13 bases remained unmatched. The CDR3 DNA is TGTGCCAGCAGTCTCCTTACCGGGACAGAAGTCTATGGCTACACCTTC. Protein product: CASSLLTGTEVYGYTF.

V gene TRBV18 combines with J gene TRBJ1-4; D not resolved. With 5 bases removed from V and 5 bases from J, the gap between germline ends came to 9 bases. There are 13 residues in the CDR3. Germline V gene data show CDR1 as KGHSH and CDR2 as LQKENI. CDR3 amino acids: CASSGGRNEKLFF. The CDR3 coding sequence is TGTGCCAGCTCAGGCGGAAGAAATGAAAAACTGTTTTTT.

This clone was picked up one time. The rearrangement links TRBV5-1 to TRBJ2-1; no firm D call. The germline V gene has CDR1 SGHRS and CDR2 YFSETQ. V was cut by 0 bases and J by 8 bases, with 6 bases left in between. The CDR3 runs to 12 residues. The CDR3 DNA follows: TGCGCCAGCAGCTTGGCCCTCGATGAGCAGTTCTTC. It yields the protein CASSLALDEQFF.

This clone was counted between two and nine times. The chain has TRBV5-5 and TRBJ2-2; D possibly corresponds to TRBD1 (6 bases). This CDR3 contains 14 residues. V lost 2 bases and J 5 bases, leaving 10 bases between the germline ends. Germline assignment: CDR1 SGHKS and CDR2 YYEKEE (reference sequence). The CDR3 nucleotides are TGTGCCAGCAGCTTTACAGGGAAAACCGGGGAGCTGTTTTTT. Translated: CASSFTGKTGELFF. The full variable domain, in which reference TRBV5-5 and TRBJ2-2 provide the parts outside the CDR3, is DAGVTQSPTHLIKTRGQQVTLRCSPISGHKSVSWYQQVLGQGPQFIFQYYEKEERGRGNFPDRFSARQFPNYSSELNVNALLLGDSALYLCASSFTGKTGELFFGEGSRLTVL.

The CDR3 protein is CSAADRGDTEAFF. CDR3 DNA sequence: TGCAGCGCCGCGGACAGGGGGGACACTGAAGCTTTCTTT. V usage is TRBV29-1 and J usage is TRBJ1-1, with 10 bases aligning to TRBD1. This CDR3 is built from 13 residues. The V gene end was trimmed by 7 bases and the J gene end by 3 bases; junction bases not matched to a gene: 5. Germline V gene data show CDR1 as SQVTM and CDR2 as ANQGSEA.

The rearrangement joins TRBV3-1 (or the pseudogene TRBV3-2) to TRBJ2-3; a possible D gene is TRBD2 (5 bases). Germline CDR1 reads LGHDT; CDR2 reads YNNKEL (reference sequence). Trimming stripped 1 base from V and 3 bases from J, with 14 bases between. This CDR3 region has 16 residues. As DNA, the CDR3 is TGTGCCAGCAGCCAAGCGGGAAACGGAATTACAGATACGCAGTATTTT. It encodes CASSQAGNGITDTQYF.

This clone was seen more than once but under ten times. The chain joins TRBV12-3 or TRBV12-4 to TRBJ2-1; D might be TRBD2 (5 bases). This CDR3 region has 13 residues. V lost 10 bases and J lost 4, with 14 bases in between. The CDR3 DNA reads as TGTGCCATCCGGCGGGCGTTTTACAATGAGCAGTTCTTC. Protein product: CAIRRAFYNEQFF.

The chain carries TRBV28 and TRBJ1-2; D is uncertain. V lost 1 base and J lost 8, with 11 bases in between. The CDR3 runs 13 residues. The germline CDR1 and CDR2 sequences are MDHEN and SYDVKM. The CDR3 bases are TGTGCCAGCAGTTTATCCGGTCCAAACGGCTACACCTTC. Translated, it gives CASSLSGPNGYTF.

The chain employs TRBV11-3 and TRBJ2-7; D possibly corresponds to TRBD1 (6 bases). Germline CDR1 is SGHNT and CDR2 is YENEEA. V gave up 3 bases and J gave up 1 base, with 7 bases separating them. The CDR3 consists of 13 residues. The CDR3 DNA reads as TGTGCCAGCAGCTTGGACAGTTCCTACGAGCAGTACTTC. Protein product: CASSLDSSYEQYF.

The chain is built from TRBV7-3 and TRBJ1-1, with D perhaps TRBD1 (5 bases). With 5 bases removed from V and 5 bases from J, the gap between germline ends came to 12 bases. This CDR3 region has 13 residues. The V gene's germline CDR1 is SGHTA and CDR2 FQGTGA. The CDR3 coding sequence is TGTGCCAGCAGCCCGGGTGGGGGGACTGAAGCTTTCTTT. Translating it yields CASSPGGGTEAFF. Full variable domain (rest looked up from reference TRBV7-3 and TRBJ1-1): GAGVSQTPSNKVTEKGKYVELRCDPISGHTALYWYRQSLGQGPEFLIYFQGTGAADDSGLPNDRFFAVRPEGSVSTLKIQRTERGDSAVYLCASSPGGGTEAFFGQGTRLTVV.

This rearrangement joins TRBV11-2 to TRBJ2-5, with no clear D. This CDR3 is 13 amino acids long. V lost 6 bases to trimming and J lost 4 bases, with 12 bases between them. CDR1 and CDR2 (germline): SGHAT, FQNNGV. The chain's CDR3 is CASRSAMGETQYF. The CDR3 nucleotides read TGTGCCAGCAGATCAGCGATGGGAGAGACCCAGTACTTC.

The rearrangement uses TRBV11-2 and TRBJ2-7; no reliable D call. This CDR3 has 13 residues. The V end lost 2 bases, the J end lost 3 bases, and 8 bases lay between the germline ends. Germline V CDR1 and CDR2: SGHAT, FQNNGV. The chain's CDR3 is CASSLSDGYEQYF. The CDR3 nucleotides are TGTGCCAGCAGCTTATCAGATGGCTACGAGCAGTACTTC.

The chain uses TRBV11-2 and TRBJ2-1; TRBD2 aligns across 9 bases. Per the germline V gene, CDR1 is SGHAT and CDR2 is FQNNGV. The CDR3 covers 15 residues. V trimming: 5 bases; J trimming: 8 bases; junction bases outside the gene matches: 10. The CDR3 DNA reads TGTGCCAGCAGCCCCCTGGGCGGGAGGGCCGATGAGCAGTTCTTC. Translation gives CASSPLGGRADEQFF.

CDR3 nucleotide sequence: TGTGCCAGTAGTATAAAGGGAGCGGGTCCGAGCTCCTACAATGAGCAGTTCTTC. It translates to CASSIKGAGPSSYNEQFF. The V and J genes are TRBV19 and TRBJ2-1; tentative D call: TRBD2 (6 bases). The CDR3 runs 18 residues. V lost 2 bases to trimming and J lost 0 bases, with 17 bases between them. Germline V gene lookup returns CDR1 LNHDA and CDR2 SQIVND (reference sequence).

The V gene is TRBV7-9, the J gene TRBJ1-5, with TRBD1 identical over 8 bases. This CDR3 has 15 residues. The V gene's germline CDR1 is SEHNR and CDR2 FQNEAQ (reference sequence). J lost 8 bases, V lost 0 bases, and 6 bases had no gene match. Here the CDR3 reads CASSLARGREEPQHF. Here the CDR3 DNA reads TGTGCCAGCAGCTTAGCCAGGGGGCGGGAAGAGCCCCAGCATTTT.